A selection of T cell receptor beta chains follows, all from one sample in a study of blood T cell repertoires in COVID-19. Assay used: immunoSEQ multiplex PCR; TCRdb lists only in-frame clones, some missing. This table has about 120,000 clones, around 86% appearing once. Sequencing was performed on peripheral blood. These TCRs come from a woman in her 70s with acute or convalescent COVID-19. Both conserved end residues are trimmed from each CDR3. Rows may omit the clone size; those that give it use once, few, many or a size class.

- | TRBV15 | ATSRDRASDEQY
- | TRBV4-1 | ASSHYPSRAGNEQY
- | TRBV3-1/TRBV3-2 | ASSPRDRGPYEQY
once | TRBV13 | ASSLRSGGQETQY
- | TRBV28 | ASSLDGNQPQH
- | TRBV3-1/TRBV3-2 | ASSLSPQTYEQY
- | TRBV9 | ASSPQAGSNEKLF
- | TRBV19 | ASSISGYSNQPQH
few | TRBV19 | ASHRGLGYNSPLH
- | TRBV19 | ASSIDIGTYEQY
once | TRBV5-1 | ASSLAGQGVEQY
- | TRBV6-1 | ASSEVTGEAF
- | TRBV7-2 | ASSLVTGLSSYEQY
- | TRBV24-1 | ATSDWRQGAYEQY
- | TRBV5-4 | ASRAGLAELIWETQY
- | TRBV19 | ASKHLGTFDHGYT
few | TRBV4-2 | ASSQGVQPQH
- | TRBV19 | ASSLVRGRGNQPQH
- | TRBV21-1 | AKYRVSYGYT
- | TRBV6-5 | ASKAGGSTDTQY
- | TRBV7-9 | ASSLGTVYSGANVLT
- | TRBV5-1 | ASSGRTGDNSPLH
once | TRBV29-1 | SVETRGDLTQY
- | TRBV7-9 | AGYISGANYGYT
- | TRBV9 | ASSPSGGGTDTQY
- | TRBV5-4 | ASSLAGRDTQY
- | TRBV5-1 | ASKYETPYEQY
once | TRBV18 | ASSRQDLNTEAF
- | TRBV28 | ASSTDTYNEQF
once | TRBV7-9 | ASSLPVGGALQETQY
- | TRBV2 | ASSTGRAGELF
- | TRBV5-6 | ASSSLLAGGPYEQY
- | TRBV12-3/TRBV12-4 | ASSLRFGFGYT
few | TRBV20-1 | SARARYGYT
- | TRBV12-3/TRBV12-4 | ASSSGPGQF